The 22 T cell receptor beta chains below were found in one sample sequenced in a study of human T cells and chemical hapten exposure. The time point was: pre-sensitization, week 0. Specified treatment: therapeutic diphenylcyclopropenone sensitization with weekly scalp DPC. TCRdb analysed the RACE reads with MiXCR anew, one entry per CDR3 protein. The data show approximately 180,000 distinct CDR3 sequences, approximately 31% seen once. Sequences were derived from whole blood, sampled in connection with sensitization to the hapten diphenylcyclopropenone (DPC). Receptors originate from a woman in her twenties or thirties with alopecia areata. Some clones in this sample may be carry-over from other donors' samples.

The chain couples TRBV5-4 to TRBJ1-6; D is perhaps TRBD1 (5 bases). The CDR3 loop spans 15 amino acids. Germline V gene sequence: CDR1 SGHNT, CDR2 YYREEE (reference sequence). V dropped 1 base and J dropped 7 bases, with 12 bases sitting between them. Written as DNA, the CDR3 is TGTGCCAGCAGCTTGAGGGGCTTGCGAAATTCACCCCTCCACTTT. Amino acid sequence: CASSLRGLRNSPLHF.

This chain connects TRBV20-1 to TRBJ2-7, with 9 bases identical to TRBD2. The CDR3 contains 14 residues. Trimming cost V 3 bases and J 3 bases; bases outside gene matches: 6. CDR1 and CDR2 (germline): DFQATT, SNEGSKA (reference sequence). CDR3 loop: CSASAGGPLYEQYF. Written as DNA, the CDR3 is TGCAGTGCTAGTGCGGGAGGGCCTCTCTACGAGCAGTACTTC.

The V call is TRBV10-2, the J call TRBJ2-1, with unresolved D. CDR3 length equals 14 residues. V was clipped by 7 bases and J by 3 bases, with 13 bases between them. Germline lookup yields CDR1 WSHSY and CDR2 SAAADI. The CDR3 sequence: CASTHSDFYNEQFF. As DNA, the CDR3 is TGCGCCAGCACCCACTCAGACTTCTACAATGAGCAGTTCTTC.

This clonotype was observed a few times. V and J are TRBV29-1 and TRBJ1-2; D may be TRBD1 (6 bases). This CDR3 has 13 residues. Trimming cost V 3 bases and J 6 bases, with 14 bases left between them. Germline CDR1 SQVTM, CDR2 ANQGSEA. The CDR3 sequence is CSVDVVGADGYTF. CDR3 nucleotide sequence: TGCAGCGTTGACGTAGTGGGGGCTGATGGCTACACCTTC.

This chain links TRBV27 with TRBJ2-2; D is undetermined. This CDR3 has 12 residues. Germline V gene sequence: CDR1 MNHEY, CDR2 SMNVEV (reference sequence). V was shortened by 6 bases and J by 3 bases, with 5 bases between the two germline ends. The CDR3 DNA reads as TGTGCCAGCAGGGGCTACACCGGGGAGCTGTTTTTT. It encodes CASRGYTGELFF.

Here the CDR3 reads CAIRPLASGTDTQYF. As DNA, the CDR3 is TGTGCCATCAGACCTCTAGCGAGCGGCACAGATACGCAGTATTTT. The chain has TRBV10-3 and TRBJ2-3; a possible D gene is TRBD2 (6 bases). The CDR3 has 15 residues. Trimming took off 6 bases at V and 1 base at J, with 14 bases between the two ends. Germline-derived CDR1 and CDR2 are ENHRY and SYGVKD.

The chain links TRBV28 to TRBJ1-5; D is undetermined. The CDR3 length is 14 residues. Germline V lookup: CDR1 MDHEN, CDR2 SYDVKM. The V gene lost 2 bases and the J gene lost 6 bases, with 11 bases spanning the gap. CDR3 bases: TGTGCCAGCAGTTTACAGGCCGCGGGTCAGCCCCAGCATTTT. It is translated as CASSLQAAGQPQHF.

This chain connects TRBV27 to TRBJ1-1; no firm D call. Per germline, CDR1 MNHEY and CDR2 SMNVEV (reference sequence). This CDR3 has 14 amino acids. Trimming stripped 5 bases from V and 0 bases from J, with 10 bases between. The CDR3 DNA follows: TGTGCCAGCAGTCCACGACTGGTGAACACTGAAGCTTTCTTT. This encodes CASSPRLVNTEAFF.

This clonotype was picked up a small number of times. The chain has TRBV28 and TRBJ2-1; weak D call: TRBD1 (5 bases). CDR3 length: 14 residues. CDR1 is MDHEN, CDR2 SYDVKM, per germline. V lost 4 bases and J lost 7, with 14 bases in between. The CDR3 sequence is CASSSQIRENEQFF. The CDR3 bases are TGTGCCAGCAGTTCCCAAATCAGGGAAAATGAGCAGTTCTTC.

The J gene is TRBJ2-3, the V gene TRBV20-1; 7 nucleotides line up with TRBD2. Trimming took 0 bases from V and 2 from J; bases not matched to a gene: 11. Germline-derived CDR1 and CDR2 are DFQATT and SNEGSKA (reference sequence). The CDR3 loop spans 17 amino acids. The CDR3 DNA is TGCAGTGCTAGAGAGCGCTATCGGGGGGTTGTCACAGATACGCAGTATTTT. Amino acid sequence: CSARERYRGVVTDTQYF.

J is TRBJ2-1 and V is TRBV11-3, with TRBD2 identical over 14 bases. From germline, CDR1 is SGHNT and CDR2 YENEEA. The CDR3 spans 17 residues. The trim removed 1 base at V and 7 bases at J, leaving 6 bases unmatched. The CDR3 DNA is TGTGCCAGCAGCTTAGGGACTAGCGGGAGGTTTTTTAATGAGCAGTTCTTC. This gives the protein CASSLGTSGRFFNEQFF.

For the CDR3, the DNA is TGTGCCAGCCACTCCGGGATTTTTGCCCATAGCAATCAGCCCCAGCATTTT. It codes for CASHSGIFAHSNQPQHF. The genes are TRBV28 and TRBJ1-5; no clear D. With 8 bases removed from V and 0 bases from J, the gap between germline ends came to 20 bases. The CDR3 has 17 residues. Per germline, CDR1 MDHEN and CDR2 SYDVKM.

This clonotype was counted many times. CDR3 sequence: CASSQDWGYEQYF. Here the CDR3 DNA reads TGCGCCAGCAGCCAAGATTGGGGCTACGAGCAGTACTTC. The chain has TRBV4-3 and TRBJ2-7, with D uncertain. From germline, CDR1 is LGHNA and CDR2 YSLEER. V lost 0 bases and J lost 3, with 6 bases in between. The CDR3 has 13 residues.

The rearrangement uses TRBV5-4 and TRBJ1-2; D gene uncertain. V gave up 0 bases and J gave up 3 bases, with 18 bases separating them. The CDR3 extends over 17 amino acids. The germline V gene encodes CDR1 SGHNT and CDR2 YYREEE (reference sequence). CDR3 amino acids: CASSLGMWQIEDYGYTF. CDR3 DNA sequence: TGTGCCAGCAGCTTGGGAATGTGGCAAATCGAGGACTATGGCTACACCTTC.

This CDR3 reads CASSLRGGTNEKLFF. CDR3 sequence (DNA): TGTGCCAGCAGCTTAAGAGGCGGGACTAATGAAAAACTGTTTTTT. The V call is TRBV7-8, the J call TRBJ1-4; D call uncertain. The CDR3 length is 15 residues. Trimming pared 2 bases from V and 2 bases from J, leaving 9 bases between. From germline, CDR1 is SGHVS and CDR2 FQNEAQ.

This clonotype was seen a few times. The V and J genes are TRBV7-2 and TRBJ2-7; 9 positions match TRBD2. Germline CDR1 reads SGHTA; CDR2 reads FQGNSA. This CDR3 is 14 amino acids long. V gave up 5 bases and J gave up 2 bases; unmatched junction bases: 4. In DNA, the CDR3 is TGTGCCAGCAGCCCAGCGGGGGGCCCCTACGAGCAGTACTTC. As protein: CASSPAGGPYEQYF.

The chain recombines TRBV20-1 with TRBJ1-6; D might be TRBD1 (5 bases). The CDR3 is 12 residues long. CDR1 is DFQATT, CDR2 SNEGSKA, per germline (reference sequence). V was cut by 6 bases and J by 7 bases, with 10 bases left in between. Written as DNA, the CDR3 is TGCAGTGCGTACGCAGGGAATTCACCCCTCCACTTT. Translated, it gives CSAYAGNSPLHF.

In regard to this clonotype: Since a much larger clone is just one base distant, this may be a read error. J is TRBJ1-5 and V is TRBV11-2, with D uncertain. Deletions cut 0 bases from V and 1 base from J, with 13 bases between. The CDR3 runs 17 residues. The germline V gene has CDR1 SGHAT and CDR2 FQNNGV. This CDR3 reads CASSLERRGLSNQPQHF. The CDR3 coding sequence is TGTGCCAGCAGCTTAGAGCGGAGAGGCCTAAGCAATCAGCCCCAGCATTTT. Supplemented by reference TRBV11-2 and TRBJ1-5, the full variable domain reads EAGVAQSPRYKIIEKRQSVAFWCNPISGHATLYWYQQILGQGPKLLIQFQNNGVVDDSQLPKDRFSAERLKGVDSTLKIQPAKLEDSAVYLCASSLERRGLSNQPQHFGDGTRLSIL.

This clonotype was seen more than once but under ten times. The genes are TRBV4-3 and TRBJ2-1, with 9 bases fitting TRBD2. V trimming: 1 base; J trimming: 2 bases; junction bases outside the gene matches: 6. The CDR3 contains 17 residues. The V gene's germline CDR1 is LGHNA and CDR2 YSLEER. As DNA, the CDR3 is TGCGCCAGCAGCCAAGCAGCTAGCGGGATCCCCTACAATGAGCAGTTCTTC. This encodes CASSQAASGIPYNEQFF.

The rearrangement joins TRBV3-1 to TRBJ2-4; weak D call: TRBD2 (5 bases). CDR3 length equals 17 residues. V was clipped by 3 bases and J by 2 bases, with 17 bases between them. Germline CDR1 is LGHDT and CDR2 is YNNKEL (reference sequence). The CDR3 coding sequence is TGTGCCAGCAGCCAGATGAGGGCCTTAGGGCCCAAAAACATTCAGTACTTC. Translated: CASSQMRALGPKNIQYF.

The rearrangement uses TRBV11-2 and TRBJ2-7, with D possibly matching TRBD1 (6 bases). The V and J ends lost 0 bases and 3 bases respectively, with 12 bases between them. The CDR3 spans 15 residues. Per germline, CDR1 SGHAT and CDR2 FQNNGV. CDR3 DNA sequence: TGTGCCAGCAGCTTAGATGGACAGAGGTTCTACGAGCAGTACTTC. It codes for CASSLDGQRFYEQYF.

This clonotype was counted only a few times. The CDR3 DNA reads as TGTGCCAGCAAGAGTCAGAACACTGAAGCTTTCTTT. This encodes CASKSQNTEAFF. The V call is TRBV9, the J call TRBJ1-1; D is ambiguous. The CDR3 runs to 12 residues. Trimming stripped 6 bases from V and 1 base from J, with 7 bases between. Germline values: CDR1 SGDLS, CDR2 YYNGEE. The whole variable domain, remainder taken from reference TRBV9 and TRBJ1-1, is DSGVTQTPKHLITATGQRVTLRCSPRSGDLSVYWYQQSLDQGLQFLIQYYNGEERAKGNILERFSAQQFPDLHSELNLSSLELGDSALYFCASKSQNTEAFFGQGTRLTVV.